This T cell receptor (beta chain) was observed in a study of long-term antiretroviral therapy in people with HIV. Study results and limitations: Relative to transplant donor controls, diversity remained lower despite increasing after ART. ART adherence, viral resistance and therapy changes were undocumented. Before ART, certain clones expanded, and these dominated the repertoire at all time points.

A v3.0 immunoSEQ assay was performed at survey level. Samples were sequenced targeting roughly 35,000-50,000 T-cell genomes each. Sequencing used immunoSEQ multiplex PCR; TCRdb keeps in-frame clones, though not all of them. The data show some 23,000 clones, over 75% seen once. On this clone itself: Its antigen remains unknown.

The CDR3 runs to 16 residues. V was trimmed by 3 bases and J by 2 bases, leaving 13 bases between them. CDR1 is KGHSH, CDR2 LQKENI, per germline. The sample in question was unsorted PBMCs, obtained 0.3 years after starting antiretroviral therapy. The chain links TRBV18 to TRBJ2-2; no clear D. The TCR was taken from a man between 45 and 60 years old with HIV. This CDR3 is CASSPVRQFNTGELFF. As DNA, the CDR3 is TGTGCCAGCTCACCGGTCCGGCAATTTAACACCGGGGAGCTGTTTTTT.